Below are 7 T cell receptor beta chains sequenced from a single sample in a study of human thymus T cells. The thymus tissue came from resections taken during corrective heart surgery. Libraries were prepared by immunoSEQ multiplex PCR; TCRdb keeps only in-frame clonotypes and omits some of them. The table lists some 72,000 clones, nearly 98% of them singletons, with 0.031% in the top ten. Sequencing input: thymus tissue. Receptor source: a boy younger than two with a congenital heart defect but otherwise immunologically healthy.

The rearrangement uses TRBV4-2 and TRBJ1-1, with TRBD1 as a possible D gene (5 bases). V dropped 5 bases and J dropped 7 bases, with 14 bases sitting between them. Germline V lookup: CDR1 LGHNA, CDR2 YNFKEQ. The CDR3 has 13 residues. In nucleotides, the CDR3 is TGTGCCAGCAGCTCGCAACAGGTCCATGAAGCTTTCTTT. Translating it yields CASSSQQVHEAFF.

This CDR3 reads CAWSVYSGLTFWNEQFF. The CDR3 coding sequence is TGTGCCTGGAGTGTTTATAGCGGGTTAACATTTTGGAATGAGCAGTTCTTC. The chain combines TRBV30 with TRBJ2-1; TRBD2 matches at 7 bases. This CDR3 comprises 17 residues. With 0 bases clipped from V and 7 bases from J, the junction kept 15 bases outside the gene matches. Per germline, CDR1 GTSNPN and CDR2 SVGIG (reference sequence).

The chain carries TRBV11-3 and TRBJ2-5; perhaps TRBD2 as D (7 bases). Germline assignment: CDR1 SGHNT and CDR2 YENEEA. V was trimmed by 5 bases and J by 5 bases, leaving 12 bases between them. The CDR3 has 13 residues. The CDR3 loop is CASSLAGAETQYF. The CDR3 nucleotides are TGTGCCAGCAGCCTCGCGGGGGCTGAGACCCAGTACTTC.

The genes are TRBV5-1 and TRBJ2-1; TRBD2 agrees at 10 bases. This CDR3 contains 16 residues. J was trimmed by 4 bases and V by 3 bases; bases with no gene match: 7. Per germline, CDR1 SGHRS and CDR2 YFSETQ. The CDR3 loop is CASSSSGRNLYNEQFF. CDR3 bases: TGCGCCAGCAGCTCTAGCGGGAGAAACCTATACAATGAGCAGTTCTTC.

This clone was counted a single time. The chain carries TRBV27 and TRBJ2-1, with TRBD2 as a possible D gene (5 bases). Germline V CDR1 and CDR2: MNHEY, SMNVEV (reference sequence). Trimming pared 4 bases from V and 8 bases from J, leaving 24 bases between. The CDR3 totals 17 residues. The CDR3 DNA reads TGTGCCAGCAGTTCGACCCTGAGTCGGGGTCCCGGCGATGAGCAGTTCTTC. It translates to CASSSTLSRGPGDEQFF.

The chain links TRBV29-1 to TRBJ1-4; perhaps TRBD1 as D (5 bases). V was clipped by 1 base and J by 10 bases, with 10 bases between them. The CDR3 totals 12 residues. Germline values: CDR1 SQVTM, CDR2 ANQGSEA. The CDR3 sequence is CSVEGGPGKLFF. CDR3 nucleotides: TGCAGCGTTGAAGGGGGCCCTGGAAAACTGTTTTTT.

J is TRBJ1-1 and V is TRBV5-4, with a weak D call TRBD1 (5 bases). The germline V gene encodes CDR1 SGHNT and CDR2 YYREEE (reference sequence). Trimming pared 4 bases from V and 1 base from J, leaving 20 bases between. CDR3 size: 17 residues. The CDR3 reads CASSDRGANGGNTEAFF. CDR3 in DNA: TGTGCCAGCAGCGACCGGGGCGCAAACGGGGGGAACACTGAAGCTTTCTTT. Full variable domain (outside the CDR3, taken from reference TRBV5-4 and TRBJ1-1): ETGVTQSPTHLIKTRGQQVTLRCSSQSGHNTVSWYQQALGQGPQFIFQYYREEENGRGNFPPRFSGLQFPNYSSELNVNALELDDSALYLCASSDRGANGGNTEAFFGQGTRLTVV.